This T cell receptor (beta chain) was captured in a study of blood T cell repertoires in COVID-19. Overall study context: Sites across the United States, Italy and Spain contributed samples from acute and convalescent COVID-19.

The germline gives CDR1 PRHDT, CDR2 FYEKMQ (reference sequence). The CDR3 loop spans 14 amino acids. Deletions cut 0 bases from V and 1 base from J, with 6 bases between. Enrolled through a virtual design, the participants were between 18 and 89 years of age and came from around 25 US areas. Categorization into cohorts depended on clinical history that participants reported. In the original workflow: Reference gene primer amplification gave estimated nucleated cell counts. Clones were read by immunoSEQ multiplex PCR, and TCRdb kept only the in-frame ones, dropping some. V, J and clone size reflect that table, while D and trimming were determined from the DNA. The sample includes around 140,000 clones, about 88% of them seen just once.

This TCR was recovered from a man between 40 and 49 years old with acute COVID-19. The sequenced material came from PBMCs or T cells enriched from blood (not recorded which). V usage is TRBV13 and J usage is TRBJ1-1; D unclear. The CDR3 sequence is CASSLGGGNTEAFF. CDR3 DNA: TGTGCCAGCAGCTTAGGAGGCGGGAACACTGAAGCTTTCTTT.